Following are 25 T cell receptor beta chains from one sample sequenced in a study of blood T cell repertoires in COVID-19. Produced via immunoSEQ multiplex PCR; TCRdb's table is partial and in-frame only. The table has 180,000 or so clones, 80% to 90% seen once. Specimen: peripheral blood. These receptors were taken from a man aged 60 to 75 with acute or convalescent COVID-19.

The J gene is TRBJ1-2, the V gene TRBV6-5, with a tentative D call TRBD1 (6 bases). V shed 7 bases and J shed 6 bases, with 21 bases lying between them. Per the germline V gene, CDR1 is MNHEY and CDR2 is SVGAGI. The CDR3 totals 15 residues. CDR3 residues: CASIPRRDTSHGYTF. CDR3 coding DNA: TGTGCCAGCATTCCACGAAGGGACACGTCCCATGGCTACACCTTC.

The rearrangement joins TRBV5-1 to TRBJ1-1; D might be TRBD1 (6 bases). The V gene lost 3 bases and the J gene lost 4 bases, with 13 bases spanning the gap. Germline-derived CDR1 and CDR2 are SGHRS and YFSETQ. This CDR3 has 14 amino acids. The CDR3, as DNA: TGCGCCAGCAGCTCGGGACAAGGGGGCACTGAAGCTTTCTTT. Residues: CASSSGQGGTEAFF.

The genes are TRBV2 and TRBJ1-2; D not resolved. CDR1 SNHLY and CDR2 FYNNEI come from the germline V gene. V shed 5 bases and J shed 3 bases, with 10 bases lying between them. This CDR3 region has 13 residues. Written as DNA, the CDR3 is TGTGCCAGCAGTTTTCAAGCGGACTATGGCTACACCTTC. Translated, it gives CASSFQADYGYTF.

The CDR3 is CASSPSGYEQYF. DNA for the CDR3: TGTGCCAGCAGCCCCTCGGGTTACGAGCAGTACTTC. The rearrangement joins TRBV7-9 to TRBJ2-7; D uncertain. V lost 5 bases and J 4 bases, leaving 9 bases between the germline ends. CDR3 length: 12 residues. Germline CDR1 is SEHNR and CDR2 is FQNEAQ (reference sequence).

The count of this clone is one. The genes are TRBV9 and TRBJ1-4; 7 nucleotides align to TRBD1. V shed 4 bases, J shed 8 bases, and the junction held 17 bases outside the gene matches. In germline, CDR1 is SGDLS, CDR2 YYNGEE. The CDR3 runs to 17 residues. The CDR3 region is CASSRGTGAASTEKLFF. CDR3 bases: TGTGCCAGCAGCCGAGGTACAGGGGCCGCGAGTACGGAAAAACTGTTTTTT.

This rearrangement joins TRBV29-1 to TRBJ2-1; 11 positions agree with TRBD2. After removal of 3 bases from V and 5 bases from J, the junction contained 9 bases not matched to a gene. The CDR3 runs 16 residues. Germline V gives CDR1 SQVTM, CDR2 ANQGSEA. CDR3 residues: CSVDLAGTSGDNEQFF. In DNA, the CDR3 is TGCAGCGTTGATTTGGCTGGGACTAGCGGCGACAATGAGCAGTTCTTC.

The rearrangement joins TRBV28 to TRBJ1-3; D might be TRBD1 (5 bases). Trimming removed 6 bases from V and 4 bases from J, with 13 bases in between. The germline V gene encodes CDR1 MDHEN and CDR2 SYDVKM. This CDR3 comprises 14 residues. The CDR3 nucleotides read TGTGCCAGCAGGCCTTGGACATCCGGAAACACCATATATTTT. This encodes CASRPWTSGNTIYF.

The chain uses TRBV30 and TRBJ1-1; D perhaps matches TRBD1 (6 bases). The germline V gene encodes CDR1 GTSNPN and CDR2 SVGIG (reference sequence). Trimming took 1 base from V and 11 from J, leaving 11 bases between them. The CDR3 totals 11 residues. CDR3 sequence (DNA): TGTGCCTGGAGTGGGACAGCGGTGGCTTTCTTT. Its protein is CAWSGTAVAFF.

The V call is TRBV11-1, the J call TRBJ1-1, with 7 positions matching TRBD1. V trimming: 7 bases; J trimming: 2 bases; junction bases outside the gene matches: 13. Germline loops: CDR1 SGHAT, CDR2 FQDESV (reference sequence). CDR3 length equals 16 residues. CDR3 bases: TGTGCCAGCAAGGAAGGAAGGGGGCGGTTTAACACTGAAGCTTTCTTT. Amino acids: CASKEGRGRFNTEAFF.

The V gene is TRBV6-6, the J gene TRBJ2-1, with TRBD2 matching 13 bases. Germline CDR1 reads MNHNY; CDR2 reads SVGAGI (reference sequence). Trimming at V came to 10 bases and at J to 4 bases, leaving 7 bases not matched to a gene. The CDR3 spans 15 residues. CDR3 sequence (DNA): TGTGCCACCCGGACTAGCGGGAGCAGTTACAATGAGCAGTTCTTC. This gives the protein CATRTSGSSYNEQFF.

This chain joins TRBV29-1 and TRBJ2-6, with D perhaps TRBD1 (6 bases). The CDR3 has 15 amino acids. Trimming removed 2 bases at V and 0 bases at J, with 8 bases between. CDR1 and CDR2 from the germline V gene are SQVTM and ANQGSEA. CDR3 nucleotide sequence: TGCAGCGTTGAAACAGGGAGCTCTGGGGCCAACGTCCTGACTTTC. Translation: CSVETGSSGANVLTF.

V gene TRBV6-5 combines with J gene TRBJ1-4, with D unclear. The CDR3 totals 12 residues. CDR1 and CDR2 from the germline V gene are MNHEY and SVGAGI. V lost 7 bases, J lost 8 bases, and 11 bases lay in between. CDR3 coding DNA: TGTGCCAGCACCGGACCGGGGGAAAAACTGTTTTTT. This codes for CASTGPGEKLFF.

V gene TRBV30 combines with J gene TRBJ2-1, with D possibly TRBD2 on 6 matching bases. CDR1 GTSNPN and CDR2 SVGIG come from the germline V gene (reference sequence). There are 11 residues in the CDR3. V was clipped by 7 bases and J by 7 bases, with 11 bases between them. This CDR3 is CASRGRNEQFF. CDR3 bases: TGTGCCTCCCGGGGGAGGAATGAGCAGTTCTTC.

The J gene is TRBJ2-7, the V gene TRBV5-6; D perhaps matches TRBD1 (5 bases). Germline assignment: CDR1 SGHDT and CDR2 YYEEEE. The length of the CDR3 is 12 residues. The ends were cut back, 2 bases at V and 6 bases at J, with 9 bases in the middle. In DNA form, the CDR3 reads TGTGCCAGCAGCTTAAGACAGACCGAGCAGTACTTC. Its translation is CASSLRQTEQYF. Full variable domain (missing parts from reference TRBV5-6 and TRBJ2-7): DAGVTQSPTHLIKTRGQQVTLRCSPKSGHDTVSWYQQALGQGPQFIFQYYEEEERQRGNFPDRFSGHQFPNYSSELNVNALLLGDSALYLCASSLRQTEQYFGPGTRLTVT.

The V call is TRBV5-1, the J call TRBJ2-1; 7 bases align to TRBD2. This CDR3 has 15 residues. The J segment lost 4 bases and the V segment lost 3 bases, leaving 7 bases of the junction unmatched. Germline-derived CDR1 and CDR2 are SGHRS and YFSETQ. CDR3 loop: CASSWAPGGYNEQFF. CDR3 DNA sequence: TGCGCCAGCAGCTGGGCCCCGGGGGGTTACAATGAGCAGTTCTTC.

The chain couples TRBV5-1 to TRBJ1-1, with 8 nucleotides matching TRBD1. V shed 5 bases and J 5 bases; nucleotides not matched to a gene: 11. The CDR3 consists of 15 residues. Germline V gene data show CDR1 as SGHRS and CDR2 as YFSETQ. The CDR3 nucleotides read TGCGCCAGCAGTCTTACAGGGGGTATGAGGACTGAAGCTTTCTTT. Translation gives CASSLTGGMRTEAFF.

The chain links TRBV10-3 to TRBJ1-2, with D uncertain. The V and J ends lost 2 bases and 13 bases respectively, with 14 bases between them. Germline values: CDR1 ENHRY, CDR2 SYGVKD. The CDR3 length is 12 residues. The CDR3 DNA reads TGTGCCATCAGTGAGGACACCGCCCTTTGCACCTTC. Residues: CAISEDTALCTF.

The genes are TRBV10-2 and TRBJ2-7, with 13 positions matching TRBD2. The CDR3 contains 15 residues. Germline V gene sequence: CDR1 WSHSY, CDR2 SAAADI. V lost 8 bases to trimming and J lost 3 bases; unmatched junction nucleotides: 7. CDR3 DNA sequence: TGCGCCAGCGTCGGGACTAGCGGGAAGTACTACGAGCAGTACTTC. It codes for CASVGTSGKYYEQYF.

The chain combines TRBV23-1 with TRBJ2-1; 8 positions match TRBD1. TRBV23-1 counts as an open reading frame of uncertain function. The junction had 7 bases not matched to a gene; V was cut back by 1 base and J by 5 bases. The CDR3 runs 16 residues. The DNA for the CDR3 is TGCGCCAGCAGTCAATTCTGGGACAGGCCTAACAATGAGCAGTTCTTC. Protein: CASSQFWDRPNNEQFF.

Points on this clone: The same CDR3 arises from other DNA sequences in this sample as well. The chain joins TRBV7-8 to TRBJ2-2; perhaps TRBD1 as D (6 bases). CDR3 length: 12 amino acids. V lost 5 bases to trimming and J lost 6 bases, with 7 bases between them. Germline CDR1 SGHVS, CDR2 FQNEAQ. The CDR3 sequence is CASSPGAGELFF. As DNA, the CDR3 is TGTGCCAGCAGCCCAGGGGCCGGGGAGCTGTTTTTT.

This rearrangement joins TRBV29-1 to TRBJ2-7; weak D call: TRBD2 (6 bases). Trimming shortened V by 7 bases and J by 1 base, and 14 bases separated the two germline ends. Germline V CDR1 and CDR2: SQVTM, ANQGSEA. This CDR3 contains 13 residues. The chain's CDR3 is CSATPGESYEQYF. DNA of the CDR3: TGCAGCGCTACCCCGGGGGAGTCCTACGAGCAGTACTTC.

V gene TRBV10-1 combines with J gene TRBJ1-5; D unresolved. V lost 9 bases to trimming and J lost 1 base, with 16 bases between them. This CDR3 region has 15 residues. Germline CDR1 WNHNN, CDR2 SYGVQD (reference sequence). CDR3 residues: CASRMGLRSNQPQHF. The DNA for the CDR3 is TGCGCCAGTCGGATGGGCCTCAGGAGCAATCAGCCCCAGCATTTT.

The chain couples TRBV9 to TRBJ2-3, with 10 bases identical to TRBD1. CDR3 length equals 14 residues. The V and J ends lost 4 bases and 5 bases, in that order; junction bases with no gene match: 4. Per the germline V gene, CDR1 is SGDLS and CDR2 is YYNGEE. The chain's CDR3 is CASSTGTGVDTQYF. In DNA form, the CDR3 reads TGTGCCAGCAGCACGGGGACAGGGGTAGATACGCAGTATTTT.

The chain carries TRBV2 and TRBJ2-7; TRBD2 agrees at 9 bases. This CDR3 is 13 amino acids long. With V trimmed by 7 bases and J by 4 bases, 5 bases remained unmatched. In germline, CDR1 is SNHLY, CDR2 FYNNEI. CDR3 DNA: TGTGCCAGCACTGCTACTAGCGGGTACGAGCAGTACTTC. Translated, it gives CASTATSGYEQYF.

This clone was counted a single time. The rearrangement links TRBV2 to TRBJ1-5; D is unresolved. This CDR3 region has 13 residues. Trimming removed 5 bases from V and 3 bases from J, with 8 bases in between. Germline V gene lookup returns CDR1 SNHLY and CDR2 FYNNEI. The CDR3 DNA follows: TGTGCCAGCAGTTCCGTTAACAATCAGCCCCAGCATTTT. It encodes CASSSVNNQPQHF.